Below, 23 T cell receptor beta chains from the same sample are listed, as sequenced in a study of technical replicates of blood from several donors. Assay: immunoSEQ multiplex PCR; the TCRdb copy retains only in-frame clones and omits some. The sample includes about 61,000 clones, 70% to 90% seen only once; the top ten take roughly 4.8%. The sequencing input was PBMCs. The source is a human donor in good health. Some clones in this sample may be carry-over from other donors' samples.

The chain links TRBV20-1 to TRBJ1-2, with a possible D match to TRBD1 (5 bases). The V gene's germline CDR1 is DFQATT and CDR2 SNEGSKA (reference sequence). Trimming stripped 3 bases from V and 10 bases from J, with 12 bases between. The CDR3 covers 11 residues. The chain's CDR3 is CSARYQGVYTF. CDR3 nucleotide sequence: TGCAGTGCTAGGTACCAGGGTGTCTACACCTTC.

The CDR3 coding sequence is TGTGCCAGCAGCTACGCTGGGGACAGTAATTCACCCCTCCACTTT. It yields the protein CASSYAGDSNSPLHF. The V gene is TRBV7-9, the J gene TRBJ1-6, with TRBD1 identical over 7 bases. This CDR3 spans 15 amino acids. Germline lookup yields CDR1 SEHNR and CDR2 FQNEAQ (reference sequence). Trimming took 4 bases from V and 6 from J; bases not matched to a gene: 6.

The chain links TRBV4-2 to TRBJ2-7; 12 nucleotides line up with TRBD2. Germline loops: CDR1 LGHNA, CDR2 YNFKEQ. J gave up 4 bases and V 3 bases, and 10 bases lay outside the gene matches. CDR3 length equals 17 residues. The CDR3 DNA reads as TGTGCCAGCAGCCAGCAAACTAGCGGGGGGCGGGGTTACGAGCAGTACTTC. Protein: CASSQQTSGGRGYEQYF.

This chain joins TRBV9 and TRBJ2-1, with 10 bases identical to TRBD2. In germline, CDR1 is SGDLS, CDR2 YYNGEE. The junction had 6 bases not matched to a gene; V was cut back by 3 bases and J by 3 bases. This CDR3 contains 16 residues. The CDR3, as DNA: TGTGCCAGCAGCGCCCGACTAGCGGGTTTCTACAATGAGCAGTTCTTC. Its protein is CASSARLAGFYNEQFF.

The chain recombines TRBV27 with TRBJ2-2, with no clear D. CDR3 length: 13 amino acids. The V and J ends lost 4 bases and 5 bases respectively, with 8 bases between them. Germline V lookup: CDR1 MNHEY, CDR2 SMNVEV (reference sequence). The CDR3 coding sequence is TGTGCCAGCAGTTGGGCCAGAACCGGGGAGCTGTTTTTT. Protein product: CASSWARTGELFF.

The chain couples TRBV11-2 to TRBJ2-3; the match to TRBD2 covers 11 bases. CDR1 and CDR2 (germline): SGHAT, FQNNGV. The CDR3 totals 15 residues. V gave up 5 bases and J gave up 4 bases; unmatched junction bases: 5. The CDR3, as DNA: TGTGCCAGCAGCCTTAGCGGGAGGGAGGCAGATACGCAGTATTTT. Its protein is CASSLSGREADTQYF.

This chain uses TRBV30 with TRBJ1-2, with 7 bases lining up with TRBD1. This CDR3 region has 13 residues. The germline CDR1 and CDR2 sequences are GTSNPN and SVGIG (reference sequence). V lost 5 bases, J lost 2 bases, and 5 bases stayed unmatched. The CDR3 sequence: CAWYRDSNYGYTF. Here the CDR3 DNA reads TGTGCCTGGTATAGGGACAGCAACTATGGCTACACCTTC.

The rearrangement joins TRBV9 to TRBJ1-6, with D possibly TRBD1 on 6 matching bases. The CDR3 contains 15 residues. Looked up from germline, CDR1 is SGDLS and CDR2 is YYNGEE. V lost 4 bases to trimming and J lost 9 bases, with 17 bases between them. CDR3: CASSLLDAGASPLHF. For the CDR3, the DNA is TGTGCCAGCAGCCTACTTGACGCGGGGGCTTCACCCCTCCACTTT.

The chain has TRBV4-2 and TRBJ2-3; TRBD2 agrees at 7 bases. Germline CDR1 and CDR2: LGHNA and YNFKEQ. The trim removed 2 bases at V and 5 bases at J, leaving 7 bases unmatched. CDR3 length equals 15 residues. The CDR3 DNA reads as TGTGCCAGCAGCCAAAACCGGGGGGAGGGAGATACGCAGTATTTT. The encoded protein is CASSQNRGEGDTQYF.

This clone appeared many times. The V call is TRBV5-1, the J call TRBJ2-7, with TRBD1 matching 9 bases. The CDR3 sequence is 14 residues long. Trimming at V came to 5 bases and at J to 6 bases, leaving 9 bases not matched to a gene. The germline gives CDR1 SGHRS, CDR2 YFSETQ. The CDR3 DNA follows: TGCGCCAGCAGATCCGGGACAGGGTCTCTCGAGCAGTACTTC. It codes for CASRSGTGSLEQYF.

CDR3 in amino acids: CASSLQGNTGELFF. The CDR3 DNA reads as TGTGCCAGCAGCTTACAGGGAAACACCGGGGAGCTGTTTTTT. This chain joins TRBV5-4 and TRBJ2-2; D is possibly TRBD1 (6 bases). V was pared by 2 bases and J by 2 bases, with 7 bases between. CDR3 length: 14 amino acids. Germline lookup yields CDR1 SGHNT and CDR2 YYREEE (reference sequence).

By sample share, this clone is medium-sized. CDR3 residues: CASSQGDSSYNEQFF. CDR3 nucleotide sequence: TGTGCCAGCAGCCAAGGGGATAGCTCCTACAATGAGCAGTTCTTC. J is TRBJ2-1 and V is TRBV6-5; tentatively, D is TRBD1 (5 bases). The germline V gene has CDR1 MNHEY and CDR2 SVGAGI. The ends were cut back, 6 bases at V and 0 bases at J, with 12 bases in the middle. CDR3 size: 15 residues.

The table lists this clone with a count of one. The CDR3 is CAWSRGGSGANVLTF. As DNA, the CDR3 is TGTGCCTGGAGTCGTGGGGGGTCTGGGGCCAACGTCCTGACTTTC. V gene TRBV30 combines with J gene TRBJ2-6; the D gene is possibly TRBD2 (6 bases). The V end was cut by 2 bases, the J end by 1 base, with 9 bases between. Germline values: CDR1 GTSNPN, CDR2 SVGIG (reference sequence). This CDR3 is 15 amino acids long.

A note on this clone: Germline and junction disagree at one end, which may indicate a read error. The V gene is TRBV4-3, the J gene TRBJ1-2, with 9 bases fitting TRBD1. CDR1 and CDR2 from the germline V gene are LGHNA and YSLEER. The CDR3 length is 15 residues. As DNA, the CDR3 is TGCGCCAGCAGCCAAGAGGGACAGGGTCTAGGGGGTGCCTACTTC. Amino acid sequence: CASSQEGQGLGGAYF.

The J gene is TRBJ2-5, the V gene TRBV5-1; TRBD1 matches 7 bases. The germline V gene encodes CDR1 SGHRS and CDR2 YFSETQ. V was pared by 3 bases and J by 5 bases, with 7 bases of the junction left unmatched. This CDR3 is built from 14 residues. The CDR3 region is CASSSGTEWETQYF. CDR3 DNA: TGCGCCAGCAGCTCCGGGACAGAATGGGAGACCCAGTACTTC.

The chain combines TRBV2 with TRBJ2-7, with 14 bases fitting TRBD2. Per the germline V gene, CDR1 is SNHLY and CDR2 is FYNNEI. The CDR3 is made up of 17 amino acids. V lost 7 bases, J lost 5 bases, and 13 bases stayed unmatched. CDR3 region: CASKGLAGDSVRDEQYF. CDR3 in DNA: TGTGCCAGCAAGGGACTAGCGGGAGACAGCGTGCGTGACGAGCAGTACTTC.

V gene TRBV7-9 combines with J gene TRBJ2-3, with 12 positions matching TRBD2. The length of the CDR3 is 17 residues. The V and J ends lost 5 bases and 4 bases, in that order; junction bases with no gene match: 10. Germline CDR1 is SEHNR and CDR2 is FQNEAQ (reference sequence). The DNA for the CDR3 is TGTGCCAGCAGCACAAGACTAGCGGGAGTTAGGGCAGATACGCAGTATTTT. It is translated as CASSTRLAGVRADTQYF.

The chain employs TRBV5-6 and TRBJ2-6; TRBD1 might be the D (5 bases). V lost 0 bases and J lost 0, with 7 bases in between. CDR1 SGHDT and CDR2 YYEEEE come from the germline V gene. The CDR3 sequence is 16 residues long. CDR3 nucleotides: TGTGCCAGCAGCTTGGTAGGGGTCTCTGGGGCCAACGTCCTGACTTTC. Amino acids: CASSLVGVSGANVLTF.

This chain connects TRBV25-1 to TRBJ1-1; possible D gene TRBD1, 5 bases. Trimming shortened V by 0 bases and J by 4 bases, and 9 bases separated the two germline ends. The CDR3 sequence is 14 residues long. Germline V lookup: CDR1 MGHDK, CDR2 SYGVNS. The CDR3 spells CASSEYRGSTEAFF. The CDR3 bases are TGTGCCAGCAGTGAATATCGGGGGTCCACTGAAGCTTTCTTT. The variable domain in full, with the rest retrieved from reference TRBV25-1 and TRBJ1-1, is EADIYQTPRYLVIGTGKKITLECSQTMGHDKMYWYQQDPGMELHLIHYSYGVNSTEKGDLSSESTVSRIRTEHFPLTLESARPSHTSQYLCASSEYRGSTEAFFGQGTRLTVV.

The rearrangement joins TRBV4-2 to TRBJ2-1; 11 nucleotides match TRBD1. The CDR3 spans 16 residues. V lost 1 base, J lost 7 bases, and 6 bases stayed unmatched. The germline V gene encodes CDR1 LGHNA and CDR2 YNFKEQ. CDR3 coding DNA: TGTGCCAGCAGCCAAGTTGGGGACAGGGGGGGTAATGAGCAGTTCTTC. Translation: CASSQVGDRGGNEQFF.

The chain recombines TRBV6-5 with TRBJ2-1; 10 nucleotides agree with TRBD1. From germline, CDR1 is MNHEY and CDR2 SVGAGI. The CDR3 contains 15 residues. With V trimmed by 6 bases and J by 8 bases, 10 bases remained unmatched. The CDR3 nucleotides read TGTGCCAGCAGGAGCCGGGACAGGGGTGGACATGAGCAGTTCTTC. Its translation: CASRSRDRGGHEQFF.

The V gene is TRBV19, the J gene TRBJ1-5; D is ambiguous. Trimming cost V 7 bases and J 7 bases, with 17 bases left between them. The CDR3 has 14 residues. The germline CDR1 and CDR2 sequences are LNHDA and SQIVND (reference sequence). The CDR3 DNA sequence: TGTGCCAGTACTCCAGCAAGACGGGTCCAGCCCCAGCATTTT. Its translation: CASTPARRVQPQHF. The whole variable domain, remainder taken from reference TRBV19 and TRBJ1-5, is DGGITQSPKYLFRKEGQNVTLSCEQNLNHDAMYWYRQDPGQGLRLIYYSQIVNDFQKGDIAEGYSVSREKKESFPLTVTSAQKNPTAFYLCASTPARRVQPQHFGDGTRLSIL.

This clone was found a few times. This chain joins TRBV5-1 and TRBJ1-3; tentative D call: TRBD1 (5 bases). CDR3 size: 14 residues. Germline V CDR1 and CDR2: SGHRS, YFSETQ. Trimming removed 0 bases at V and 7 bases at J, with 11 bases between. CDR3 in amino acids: CASSLVPGRNTIYF. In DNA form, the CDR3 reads TGCGCCAGCAGCTTGGTCCCAGGGCGCAACACCATATATTTT.